The 10 T cell receptor beta chains listed next were all sequenced from one sample in a study of T-cell reconstitution after alpha-beta-depleted transplantation in children. Unique molecular identifiers were incorporated during preparation of the TCRbeta library. TCRdb ran MiXCR on the PCR reads and lists one entry per CDR3 protein. This table has around 94,000 distinct CDR3 sequences, roughly 7.6% appearing once. The material was PBMCs, obtained before TCRalphabeta/CD19-depleted stem cell transplant. Every receptor here comes from a boy between 2 and 10 years old with acute lymphoblastic leukemia, due to receive a stem cell transplant.

This chain connects TRBV7-9 to TRBJ1-2; D is possibly TRBD1 (6 bases). With 5 bases removed from V and 8 bases from J, the gap between germline ends came to 15 bases. The CDR3 covers 13 residues. Germline values: CDR1 SEHNR, CDR2 FQNEAQ (reference sequence). The CDR3 spells CASSLMTGGGYTF. For the CDR3, the DNA is TGTGCCAGCAGCCTTATGACAGGAGGGGGCTACACCTTC. Supplemented by reference TRBV7-9 and TRBJ1-2, the full variable domain reads DTGVSQNPRHKITKRGQNVTFRCDPISEHNRLYWYRQTLGQGPEFLTYFQNEAQLEKSRLLSDRFSAERPKGSFSTLEIQRTEQGDSAMYLCASSLMTGGGYTFGSGTRLTVV.

This clonotype was seen repeatedly, ten times or more. V and J are TRBV3-1 and TRBJ2-6; D not resolved. Germline V gene data show CDR1 as LGHDT and CDR2 as YNNKEL (reference sequence). Trimming took 2 bases from V and 2 from J, leaving 4 bases between them. The CDR3 is made up of 14 amino acids. This CDR3 reads CASSQSPGANVLTF. The CDR3 bases are TGTGCCAGCAGCCAATCCCCTGGGGCCAACGTCCTGACTTTC.

This clonotype appeared many times. J is TRBJ1-1 and V is TRBV18, with D uncertain. CDR1 is KGHSH, CDR2 LQKENI, per germline. This CDR3 comprises 13 residues. The V and J ends lost 3 bases and 5 bases respectively, with 10 bases between them. In nucleotides, the CDR3 is TGTGCCAGCTCACCCGAACGGGGTACTGAAGCTTTCTTT. Amino acid sequence: CASSPERGTEAFF.

J is TRBJ2-7 and V is TRBV7-8; D tentatively fits TRBD1 or TRBD2 (5 bases each). Trimming removed 5 bases at V and 7 bases at J, with 12 bases between. This CDR3 comprises 12 residues. Germline V gene lookup returns CDR1 SGHVS and CDR2 FQNEAQ. CDR3 nucleotides: TGTGCCAGCAGCCGGGACCCCTCTGAGCAGTACTTC. This sequence encodes CASSRDPSEQYF.

V is TRBV4-2 and J is TRBJ1-3; weak D call: TRBD1 (5 bases). With 0 bases removed from V and 0 bases from J, the gap between germline ends came to 9 bases. Germline assignment: CDR1 LGHNA and CDR2 YNFKEQ. The CDR3 covers 16 residues. The CDR3 sequence is CASSQDGANSGNTIYF. CDR3 nucleotide sequence: TGTGCCAGCAGCCAAGACGGGGCCAACTCTGGAAACACCATATATTTT.

This clonotype was counted ten times or more. J is TRBJ2-3 and V is TRBV19, with D possibly TRBD1 on 6 matching bases. The V gene's germline CDR1 is LNHDA and CDR2 SQIVND (reference sequence). This CDR3 spans 13 amino acids. V dropped 8 bases and J dropped 4 bases, with 13 bases sitting between them. CDR3 loop: CASGRGRADTQYF. CDR3 in DNA: TGTGCCAGTGGCAGGGGTAGGGCAGATACGCAGTATTTT.

Only a few counts were recorded for this clonotype. The J gene is TRBJ2-1, the V gene TRBV3-1; D is perhaps TRBD1 (5 bases). The CDR3 has 16 amino acids. Trimming stripped 2 bases from V and 6 bases from J, with 17 bases between. Germline V CDR1 and CDR2: LGHDT, YNNKEL (reference sequence). The CDR3 spells CASSQLPSVGVNEQFF. CDR3 nucleotides: TGTGCCAGCAGCCAACTCCCGTCTGTAGGGGTCAATGAGCAGTTCTTC.

This clonotype has at least ten counts. The CDR3 DNA sequence: TGTGCCAGCAGTGAGACTAGCGGGGGGCCCTACAATGAGCAGTTCTTC. This translates into CASSETSGGPYNEQFF. The V gene is TRBV6-1, the J gene TRBJ2-1, with 13 bases aligning to TRBD2. The trim removed 3 bases at V and 2 bases at J, leaving 1 base unmatched. Germline V gene sequence: CDR1 MNHNS, CDR2 SASEGT. The CDR3 loop spans 16 amino acids.

This chain connects TRBV4-3 to TRBJ2-5, with 8 bases fitting TRBD2. The CDR3 runs to 14 residues. Losses at the gene ends were 3 bases for V and 4 bases for J; bases not matched to a gene: 4. CDR1 and CDR2 from the germline V gene are LGHNA and YSLEER. The CDR3 protein is CASSHSGVGETQYF. CDR3 nucleotide sequence: TGCGCCAGCAGCCATAGCGGGGTAGGAGAGACCCAGTACTTC.

The J gene is TRBJ2-7, the V gene TRBV20-1, with 8 nucleotides matching TRBD2. The CDR3 is 13 residues long. Germline V gene sequence: CDR1 DFQATT, CDR2 SNEGSKA (reference sequence). Trimming cost V 3 bases and J 3 bases; bases outside gene matches: 4. The DNA of the CDR3 is TGCAGTGCTAGTCGGGGGGGCAGCTACGAGCAGTACTTC. Translation gives CSASRGGSYEQYF.